A single sample is the source of the 5 T cell receptor beta chains below, sequenced in a study of T cell repertoires in cytomegalovirus infection (dated by TCRdb to the late 2010s). The instrument was an Illumina HiSeq 1500. The public reads were run again by TCRdb, first through fastp at Q25 and then through MiXCR, and only productive beta chains were kept. Each entry merges the rows of one CDR3 protein and shows their most common DNA and genes. The sample profile shows about 180,000 distinct CDR3 sequences; approximately 18% of them were found once. 20% to 25% of the sample rests with the top ten. The sequenced sample consisted of CD8+ T cells from PBMCs. These receptors were collected from a human donor in good health (CMV status not recorded). Some clones in this sample may be carry-over from other donors' samples.

The J gene is TRBJ1-5, the V gene TRBV25-1; no firm D call. The CDR3 extends over 14 amino acids. Germline V gene sequence: CDR1 MGHDK, CDR2 SYGVNS. Trimming pared 8 bases from V and 1 base from J, leaving 12 bases between. The CDR3 spells CASSSGESNQPQHF. The CDR3 nucleotides read TGTGCCAGCTCCTCAGGAGAAAGCAATCAGCCCCAGCATTTT.

The chain uses TRBV30 and TRBJ2-2, with D tentatively TRBD2 (6 bases). CDR1 is GTSNPN and CDR2 is SVGIG in the germline V gene (reference sequence). This CDR3 has 16 amino acids. V shed 5 bases and J shed 2 bases, with 18 bases lying between them. CDR3 loop: CAWGDPGAPNTGELFF. CDR3 in DNA: TGTGCCTGGGGAGACCCGGGAGCGCCCAACACCGGGGAGCTGTTTTTT. The full variable domain, its missing parts supplied by reference TRBV30 and TRBJ2-2, is SQTIHQWPATLVQPVGSPLSLECTVEGTSNPNLYWYRQAAGRGLQLLFYSVGIGQISSEVPQNLSASRPQDRQFILSSKKLLLSDSGFYLCAWGDPGAPNTGELFFGEGSRLTVL.

Regarding this clonotype: One end of the junction is discordant with germline, which a read error may explain. The chain uses TRBV6-5 and TRBJ1-2; D remains unclear. This CDR3 is built from 11 residues. From germline, CDR1 is MNHEY and CDR2 SVGAGI. Written as DNA, the CDR3 is TGTGCCCGCAGTTCTCCGGAGGGCTACACCTTC. Amino acid sequence: CARSSPEGYTF.

The chain combines TRBV29-1 with TRBJ2-3; D is unresolved. V shed 4 bases and J shed 2 bases, with 7 bases lying between them. The CDR3 is 12 residues long. In germline, CDR1 is SQVTM, CDR2 ANQGSEA. This CDR3 reads CSVGTSTDTQYF. CDR3 sequence (DNA): TGCAGCGTTGGCACTTCCACAGATACGCAGTATTTT.

The chain joins TRBV7-2 to TRBJ1-3; D is undetermined. There are 13 residues in the CDR3. Between the trimmed V and J ends, which lost 5 bases and 4 bases, there was a span of 9 bases. Germline CDR1 SGHTA, CDR2 FQGNSA. The CDR3 DNA is TGTGCCAGCAGCCCCACGGGGGGAAACACCATATATTTT. Encoded protein: CASSPTGGNTIYF.